Following are 14 T cell receptor beta chains from one sample sequenced in a study of blood T cell repertoires in COVID-19. The data were produced by immunoSEQ multiplex PCR, yet TCRdb's version contains in-frame clones alone and is incomplete. The sample includes under 95,000 clones, around 80% seen only once; the top ten take about 26%. The specimen was peripheral blood. These receptors were taken from a man aged 55 to 70 with active or convalescent COVID-19.

The V and J genes are TRBV28 and TRBJ2-1; 8 bases map to TRBD2. The CDR3 length is 18 residues. With V trimmed by 3 bases and J by 9 bases, 19 bases remained unmatched. Germline V lookup: CDR1 MDHEN, CDR2 SYDVKM. The CDR3 region is CASSLSPYGSGGRPEQFF. In DNA, the CDR3 is TGTGCCAGCAGTTTGTCCCCTTATGGGAGCGGGGGCCGCCCTGAGCAGTTCTTC.

This clone was seen only once. The chain links TRBV6-2 or TRBV6-3 to TRBJ1-1; D may be TRBD1 (6 bases). Germline V gene lookup returns CDR1 MNHEY and CDR2 SVGEGT. Trimming cost V 2 bases and J 4 bases, with 11 bases left between them. This CDR3 has 14 residues. In DNA form, the CDR3 reads TGTGCCAGCAGTTACGGGGGGGCGACCACTGAAGCTTTCTTT. Its protein is CASSYGGATTEAFF.

This clone was counted a single time. The gene calls are TRBV27 and TRBJ2-2; D unclear. CDR3 length: 12 amino acids. V lost 3 bases to trimming and J lost 7 bases, with 6 bases between them. Germline CDR1 reads MNHEY; CDR2 reads SMNVEV (reference sequence). The CDR3 spells CASSFLSGELFF. DNA for the CDR3: TGTGCCAGCAGTTTTCTTAGCGGGGAGCTGTTTTTT.

The genes are TRBV7-3 and TRBJ2-3; a possible D gene is TRBD1 (6 bases). The CDR3 has 14 residues. Germline CDR1 reads SGHTA; CDR2 reads FQGTGA. The V end lost 6 bases, the J end lost 2 bases, and 12 bases lay between the germline ends. The CDR3 reads CASSSMGATDTQYF. In DNA form, the CDR3 reads TGTGCCAGCAGTTCAATGGGGGCCACAGATACGCAGTATTTT.

J is TRBJ2-3 and V is TRBV7-9; 9 nucleotides line up with TRBD2. The J segment lost 2 bases and the V segment lost 7 bases, leaving 7 bases of the junction unmatched. There are 15 residues in the CDR3. CDR1 and CDR2 from the germline V gene are SEHNR and FQNEAQ (reference sequence). The CDR3 spells CASMPSGVITDTQYF. CDR3 bases: TGTGCCAGCATGCCTAGCGGGGTAATCACAGATACGCAGTATTTT.

V is TRBV3-1 (or the pseudogene TRBV3-2) and J is TRBJ1-1; 9 nucleotides align to TRBD1. Trimming removed 4 bases from V and 1 base from J; junction bases left unmatched: 4. This CDR3 spans 15 amino acids. CDR1 and CDR2 (germline): LGHDT, YNNKEL (reference sequence). This chain's CDR3 is CASSLMGQGNTEAFF. The CDR3, as DNA: TGTGCCAGCAGCCTAATGGGACAGGGGAACACTGAAGCTTTCTTT.

The sample holds one count of this clone. V gene TRBV27 combines with J gene TRBJ2-3; TRBD2 matches 10 bases. There are 14 residues in the CDR3. The J segment lost 3 bases and the V segment lost 8 bases, leaving 5 bases of the junction unmatched. Germline-derived CDR1 and CDR2 are MNHEY and SMNVEV (reference sequence). The CDR3 is CASAKRGGTDTQYF. The CDR3 DNA is TGTGCCAGCGCCAAGCGGGGGGGTACAGATACGCAGTATTTT.

This chain uses TRBV30 with TRBJ1-1, with a weak D call TRBD1 (5 bases). V dropped 2 bases and J dropped 3 bases, with 10 bases sitting between them. This CDR3 comprises 13 residues. Germline V gene data show CDR1 as GTSNPN and CDR2 as SVGIG (reference sequence). The CDR3 protein is CAWSSRGDTEAFF. The CDR3 bases are TGTGCCTGGAGTAGTAGGGGTGACACTGAAGCTTTCTTT.

J is TRBJ1-5 and V is TRBV20-1; possible D gene TRBD1, 5 bases. CDR1 DFQATT and CDR2 SNEGSKA come from the germline V gene (reference sequence). V was cut by 3 bases and J by 5 bases, with 11 bases left in between. The CDR3 loop spans 13 amino acids. DNA of the CDR3: TGCAGTGCTAGTCGGGCAGGGTATCAGCCCCAGCATTTT. Protein product: CSASRAGYQPQHF.

The chain recombines TRBV19 with TRBJ1-2; 9 bases fit TRBD1. Germline CDR1 is LNHDA and CDR2 is SQIVND (reference sequence). This CDR3 contains 17 residues. V dropped 6 bases and J dropped 4; count of bases not matched to a gene: 15. The CDR3 bases are TGTGCCAGTAGAATTTATCCCCCGGACAGGGGATCCTATGGCTACACCTTC. This sequence encodes CASRIYPPDRGSYGYTF.

The rearrangement uses TRBV11-2 and TRBJ2-5, with D perhaps TRBD2 (6 bases). The V end lost 10 bases, the J end lost 1 base, and 13 bases lay between the germline ends. Germline lookup yields CDR1 SGHAT and CDR2 FQNNGV. CDR3 size: 13 residues. The CDR3 loop reads CATGRGTQETQYF. The CDR3 DNA reads as TGTGCCACGGGTCGGGGGACCCAAGAGACCCAGTACTTC. The whole variable domain, filled in from reference TRBV11-2 and TRBJ2-5, reads EAGVAQSPRYKIIEKRQSVAFWCNPISGHATLYWYQQILGQGPKLLIQFQNNGVVDDSQLPKDRFSAERLKGVDSTLKIQPAKLEDSAVYLCATGRGTQETQYFGPGTRLLVL.

This clone was counted a few times. The rearrangement uses TRBV6-5 and TRBJ2-2; 8 nucleotides line up with TRBD2. The trim removed 8 bases at V and 3 bases at J, leaving 5 bases unmatched. In germline, CDR1 is MNHEY, CDR2 SVGAGI. This CDR3 has 14 residues. The CDR3 nucleotides are TGTGCCAGCGCTGCGGGGGGATACACCGGGGAGCTGTTTTTT. It encodes CASAAGGYTGELFF.

The rearrangement links TRBV11-2 to TRBJ2-1; perhaps TRBD2 as D (6 bases). This CDR3 comprises 17 residues. From germline, CDR1 is SGHAT and CDR2 FQNNGV. The V and J ends lost 7 bases and 8 bases respectively, with 27 bases between them. CDR3 amino acids: CASINTFRRLDRYEQFF. In nucleotides, the CDR3 is TGTGCCAGCATCAACACATTTAGGAGACTAGATAGGTATGAGCAGTTCTTC.

The chain combines TRBV19 with TRBJ1-2, with TRBD1 matching over 9 bases. In germline, CDR1 is LNHDA, CDR2 SQIVND (reference sequence). The V gene end was trimmed by 4 bases and the J gene end by 7 bases; junction bases not matched to a gene: 4. The CDR3 sequence is 13 residues long. The CDR3 region is CASSTGTGFGYTF. The CDR3 coding sequence is TGTGCCAGTAGTACAGGGACAGGGTTTGGCTACACCTTC.